Shown below are 22 T cell receptor beta chains from a single sample sequenced in a study of long-term antiretroviral therapy in people with HIV. Version v3.0 of the immunoSEQ assay ran at survey level. Sequenced by immunoSEQ multiplex PCR; TCRdb stores in-frame clones only, minus some. This table holds roughly 40,000 clones, roughly nine tenths found once. The sequenced sample was unsorted PBMCs, obtained 1.2 years after starting antiretroviral therapy. The source of these receptors is a woman between 50 and 59 years old with HIV.

This chain joins TRBV25-1 and TRBJ2-3; 7 bases align to TRBD1. The CDR3 runs 14 residues. Germline-derived CDR1 and CDR2 are MGHDK and SYGVNS. Trimming at V came to 4 bases and at J to 2 bases, leaving 3 bases not matched to a gene. The DNA for the CDR3 is TGTGCCAGCAGTGTTGGGACAGACACAGATACGCAGTATTTT. Its translation is CASSVGTDTDTQYF.

This chain joins TRBV5-1 and TRBJ2-5; D not resolved. This CDR3 comprises 12 residues. Germline CDR1 SGHRS, CDR2 YFSETQ. V lost 1 base and J lost 3, with 4 bases in between. CDR3 nucleotide sequence: TGCGCCAGCAGCTTGCTTGAAGAGACCCAGTACTTC. Translation: CASSLLEETQYF.

The chain has TRBV4-1 and TRBJ1-2, with no clear D. Per the germline V gene, CDR1 is MGHRA and CDR2 is YSYEKL. The CDR3 is 14 residues long. Trimming shortened V by 0 bases and J by 4 bases, and 9 bases separated the two germline ends. CDR3 protein: CASSQDSAGYGYTF. The DNA for the CDR3 is TGCGCCAGCAGCCAAGACTCGGCGGGCTATGGCTACACCTTC.

V and J are TRBV5-4 and TRBJ2-1, with 8 bases matching TRBD2. J lost 6 bases, V lost 4 bases, and 6 bases had no gene match. Germline lookup yields CDR1 SGHNT and CDR2 YYREEE (reference sequence). The CDR3 totals 14 residues. In DNA form, the CDR3 reads TGTGCCAGCAGCAGCCCGGGGGGGGGCAATGAGCAGTTCTTC. Protein: CASSSPGGGNEQFF. Complete variable domain (other parts from reference TRBV5-4 and TRBJ2-1): ETGVTQSPTHLIKTRGQQVTLRCSSQSGHNTVSWYQQALGQGPQFIFQYYREEENGRGNFPPRFSGLQFPNYSSELNVNALELDDSALYLCASSSPGGGNEQFFGPGTRLTVL.

The CDR3 loop reads CASSFLGVSGKLFF. For the CDR3, the DNA is TGTGCCAGCAGCTTTCTCGGGGTCTCGGGAAAACTGTTTTTT. The rearrangement links TRBV7-6 to TRBJ1-4; D unresolved. This CDR3 has 14 amino acids. V was shortened by 3 bases and J by 10 bases, with 15 bases between the two germline ends. Germline CDR1 is SGHVS and CDR2 is FNYEAQ.

The V call is TRBV2, the J call TRBJ2-2; TRBD2 matches 10 bases. This CDR3 has 16 amino acids. The V and J ends lost 0 bases and 6 bases, in that order; junction bases with no gene match: 4. Germline values: CDR1 SNHLY, CDR2 FYNNEI. This CDR3 reads CASSEAKLAGAGELFF. The CDR3 coding sequence is TGTGCCAGCAGTGAAGCGAAGCTAGCGGGGGCCGGGGAGCTGTTTTTT.

V gene TRBV21-1 combines with J gene TRBJ2-5; the table assigns TRBD2, which was not confirmed against the DNA. TRBV21-1 is noted as a pseudogene. The CDR3 runs to 15 residues. The CDR3 coding sequence is TGTGCCAGCAGCCGGGTCAGGGAGGTCCAAGAGACCCAGTACTTC. Translated, it gives CASSRVREVQETQYF.

The CDR3 DNA follows: TGCAGCGTTGGAACTAGCGGGAATTACGAGCAGTACTTC. Protein: CSVGTSGNYEQYF. The chain carries TRBV29-1 and TRBJ2-7; TRBD2 matches at 10 bases. Trimming took 4 bases from V and 4 from J; bases not matched to a gene: 4. This CDR3 has 13 amino acids. CDR1 and CDR2 (germline): SQVTM, ANQGSEA.

The chain has TRBV7-6 and TRBJ2-7; 7 bases agree with TRBD1. The length of the CDR3 is 13 residues. The germline V gene encodes CDR1 SGHVS and CDR2 FNYEAQ. Unmatched junction bases numbered 5, after V lost 4 bases and J lost 5 bases. CDR3: CASSSITGDEQYF. The CDR3 coding sequence is TGTGCCAGCAGCTCAATCACAGGGGACGAGCAGTACTTC. Variable domain in full (rest from reference TRBV7-6 and TRBJ2-7): GAGVSQSPRYKVTKRGQDVALRCDPISGHVSLYWYRQALGQGPEFLTYFNYEAQQDKSGLPNDRFSAERPEGSISTLTIQRTEQRDSAMYRCASSSITGDEQYFGPGTRLTVT.

This sequence joins TRBV5-1 and TRBJ2-1, with D unclear. The CDR3 has 15 amino acids. Germline CDR1 and CDR2: SGHRS and YFSETQ. Trimming removed 0 bases at V and 0 bases at J, with 7 bases between. DNA of the CDR3: TGCGCCAGCAGCTTGGCCCCGAGCTCCTACAATGAGCAGTTCTTC. Its protein is CASSLAPSSYNEQFF.

The chain is built from TRBV29-1 and TRBJ2-7; the D is unclear. This CDR3 has 11 amino acids. Germline V gene data show CDR1 as SQVTM and CDR2 as ANQGSEA. V was cut by 5 bases and J by 5 bases, with 10 bases left in between. In DNA form, the CDR3 reads TGCAGCGTTACTGCCCGTGACGAGCAGTACTTC. Amino acid sequence: CSVTARDEQYF.

The J gene is TRBJ1-1, the V gene TRBV5-1, with D perhaps matching TRBD1 (5 bases). The CDR3 spans 14 residues. The V and J ends lost 4 bases and 4 bases respectively, with 14 bases between them. Germline V gene lookup returns CDR1 SGHRS and CDR2 YFSETQ. In DNA, the CDR3 is TGCGCCAGCAGCGAGACGACGGGGCTCACTGAAGCTTTCTTT. Amino acids: CASSETTGLTEAFF.

This chain uses TRBV27 with TRBJ1-1; D gene ambiguous. V lost 4 bases and J lost 0, with 6 bases in between. This CDR3 has 13 amino acids. CDR1 MNHEY and CDR2 SMNVEV come from the germline V gene (reference sequence). Here the CDR3 reads CASSSRMNTEAFF. The CDR3 region has the DNA TGTGCCAGCAGTTCCCGGATGAACACTGAAGCTTTCTTT.

This chain links TRBV7-2 with TRBJ2-5; no firm D call. Trimming shortened V by 2 bases and J by 9 bases, and 10 bases separated the two germline ends. The CDR3 sequence is 12 residues long. Germline V gene data show CDR1 as SGHTA and CDR2 as FQGNSA. For the CDR3, the DNA is TGTGCCAGCAGCTTAAGCCGTGAGGCCCAGTACTTC. Translated, it gives CASSLSREAQYF.

The count of this clone is one. This chain connects TRBV18 to TRBJ1-1, with D possibly being TRBD1 (5 bases). Deletions cut 1 base from V and 4 bases from J, with 10 bases between. Germline CDR1 is KGHSH and CDR2 is LQKENI. The CDR3 is 14 amino acids. The CDR3 reads CASSPRDGGTEAFF. The DNA for the CDR3 is TGTGCCAGCTCACCACGGGATGGGGGCACTGAAGCTTTCTTT.

J is TRBJ1-1 and V is TRBV19; D not resolved. The CDR3 is 12 amino acids. V was clipped by 9 bases and J by 6 bases, with 14 bases between them. In germline, CDR1 is LNHDA, CDR2 SQIVND (reference sequence). CDR3 region: CASTRGYAEAFF. The CDR3 DNA sequence: TGTGCCAGCACCCGAGGGTATGCTGAAGCTTTCTTT.

V usage is TRBV11-3 and J usage is TRBJ2-2; tentative D call: TRBD1 (5 bases). Deletions cut 1 base from V and 7 bases from J, with 10 bases between. The germline V gene encodes CDR1 SGHNT and CDR2 YENEEA. This CDR3 comprises 14 residues. The CDR3 DNA is TGTGCCAGCAGCTTAGGCAGGGCGGACGGGGAGCTGTTTTTT. Translation gives CASSLGRADGELFF.

The J gene is TRBJ1-2, the V gene TRBV9, with D possibly being TRBD1 (6 bases). CDR1 and CDR2 (germline): SGDLS, YYNGEE. CDR3 length equals 15 residues. The V end lost 0 bases, the J end lost 3 bases, and 12 bases lay between the germline ends. CDR3 DNA sequence: TGTGCCAGCAGCGTAGAAGACAGGACTTACTATGGCTACACCTTC. Amino acid sequence: CASSVEDRTYYGYTF.

The chain carries TRBV19 and TRBJ1-5; D is undetermined. The CDR3 totals 15 residues. CDR1 LNHDA and CDR2 SQIVND come from the germline V gene (reference sequence). V lost 6 bases and J lost 0, with 12 bases in between. CDR3 protein: CASRDPGYSNQPQHF. The CDR3 coding sequence is TGTGCCAGTAGAGACCCGGGATATAGCAATCAGCCCCAGCATTTT.

The gene calls are TRBV29-1 and TRBJ1-3; D is possibly TRBD1 (5 bases). Germline CDR1 and CDR2: SQVTM and ANQGSEA. V was trimmed by 6 bases and J by 8 bases, leaving 11 bases between them. The CDR3 is 11 residues long. This CDR3 is CSVSRADTIYF. In nucleotides, the CDR3 is TGCAGCGTAAGCAGGGCGGACACCATATATTTT.

The chain is built from TRBV4-2 and TRBJ2-7, with 15 positions matching TRBD2. Per germline, CDR1 LGHNA and CDR2 YNFKEQ. Trimming at V came to 1 base and at J to 3 bases, leaving 1 base not matched to a gene. The CDR3 contains 16 residues. Here the CDR3 DNA reads TGTGCCAGCAGCCAAGGGACTAGCGGGGGGGTCTACGAGCAGTACTTC. Amino acid sequence: CASSQGTSGGVYEQYF.

The chain recombines TRBV7-3 with TRBJ2-3, with D perhaps TRBD2 (5 bases). This CDR3 has 14 residues. The V end was cut by 2 bases, the J end by 1 base, with 7 bases between. Germline CDR1 SGHTA, CDR2 FQGTGA. The DNA of the CDR3 is TGTGCCAGCAGCTTATACGGGGGCACAGATACGCAGTATTTT. Encoded protein: CASSLYGGTDTQYF.